The sequence of this T cell receptor beta chain was determined in a study of cytomegalovirus exposure and HLA in healthy donors. Amplification used 60 Vbeta primers and 13 Jbeta primers. Data came from immunoSEQ multiplex PCR; TCRdb stores just in-frame clones and leaves some out. Of roughly 140,000 clones in the sample, around 79% are singletons; the top ten hold approximately 2.8%. The CDR3 covers 15 residues. CDR1 and CDR2 from the germline V gene are SGHNT and YYREEE (reference sequence). The J segment lost 8 bases and the V segment lost 5 bases, leaving 8 bases of the junction unmatched. Material for sequencing was PBMCs. The TCR comes from a male donor in good health and CMV-seronegative. The chain employs TRBV5-4 and TRBJ2-3, with 13 bases identical to TRBD2. The CDR3 here is CASRAGTSGAGTQYF. The CDR3 coding sequence is TGTGCCAGCAGGGCCGGGACTAGCGGGGCTGGTACGCAGTATTTT.